This TCR beta chain was recovered during a study of cytomegalovirus exposure and HLA in healthy donors. Study details: When 398 donors were genotyped, over 80% of them were found to fall in the Caucasian-associated ancestry cluster.

V was trimmed by 5 bases and J by 5 bases, leaving 9 bases between them. This CDR3 has 12 amino acids. Looked up from germline, CDR1 is LGHNT and CDR2 is FRNRAP. PCR used 60 Vbeta primers and 13 Jbeta primers. TCRdb's copy holds only in-frame clones and misses some; the assay was immunoSEQ multiplex PCR. Of under 200,000 clones in the sample, roughly 74% are singletons; the top ten hold 4.9%. The study, taken as a whole, reports: An analysis was carried out at a later point. It showed that HLA-associated TCR beta chains were more clonally expanded than equally common non-associated chains.

With respect to this clone: Its antigen is unknown.

This sequence was found in a male donor in good health and CMV-seronegative. The chain carries TRBV12-5 and TRBJ1-1, with a tentative D call TRBD1 (6 bases). The sample was PBMCs. Here the CDR3 reads CASGQGWTEAFF. In nucleotides, the CDR3 is TGTGCTAGTGGTCAGGGGTGGACTGAAGCTTTCTTT. Looking up the rest from reference TRBV12-5 and TRBJ1-1 gives the full variable domain: DARVTQTPRHKVTEMGQEVTMRCQPILGHNTVFWYRQTMMQGLELLAYFRNRAPLDDSGMPKDRFSAEMPDATLATLKIQPSEPRDSAVYFCASGQGWTEAFFGQGTRLTVV.